This record concerns one T cell receptor (beta chain) sequence. Its specificity is not known. The J segment lost 2 bases and the V segment lost 6 bases, leaving 8 bases of the junction unmatched. The CDR3 has 15 residues. The germline V gene encodes CDR1 LNHDA and CDR2 SQIVND (reference sequence). These data are taken from a study of Ad26.COV2.S vaccination and SARS-CoV-2 variants. General study results and limits: The TCR breadth and depth analyses may have produced an underestimate of total T cell responses.

Treatment here: over 15 received Ad26.COV2.S at low or high dose, single or two shots; 5 received placebo; per-sample allocation not given. Day 63 after the first injection of vaccine or placebo was the sampling time. This person who donated was an adult of 18-55 years in Boston. TCRdb's copy holds only in-frame clones and misses some; the assay was immunoSEQ multiplex PCR. The sample has about 390,000 clones, approximately 86% seen once. The chain carries TRBV19 and TRBJ2-7; TRBD1 matches at 9 bases. The clonotype comes from a person between 18 and 65 years old who received the Ad26.COV2.S COVID-19 vaccine or a placebo. The source material was peripheral blood, sampled in a trial of Ad26.COV2.S vaccine versus placebo. The CDR3 protein is CASRDRDRATYEQYF. The CDR3 nucleotides are TGTGCCAGTAGGGACCGGGACAGGGCTACCTACGAGCAGTACTTC.